The clone carrying this TCR beta chain was picked up one time. Its antigen is currently unknown. The record originates from a study of healthy donors' naive CD4 and CD8 T cells. Study-level information: All functional IMGT TCR alpha variants were covered by new primers.

A linear amplification protocol produced the TCR libraries from roughly 480 ng of total RNA. Via MiXCR, TCRdb re-called the reads, giving one row per CDR3 protein. The sample includes around 180,000 distinct CDR3 sequences, 65% to 80% of them seen just once. V trimming: 5 bases; J trimming: 7 bases; junction bases outside the gene matches: 12. This CDR3 spans 15 amino acids. Germline V lookup: CDR1 DFQATT, CDR2 SNEGSKA (reference sequence). Study-level findings and limits: Chains were not paired, since alpha and beta were sequenced in bulk. CDR3 charge plus V and J genes appeared to account for roughly 13% of CD4/CD8 variance.

CD4+CD8-CD45RO-CD45RA+ cells were naive CD4+; CD8+CD4-CD45RA+CD27bright cells were naive CD8+. This chain links TRBV20-1 with TRBJ1-2, with 11 bases fitting TRBD1. Sequencing was carried out using naive CD4+ and CD8+ T cells sorted from blood, pooled from several donors. The sequence came from a pool of human donors in good health; the sample pools cells from several healthy donors. CDR3 region: CSAYQPGQGEGGYTF. The CDR3 DNA sequence: TGCAGTGCTTATCAACCGGGACAGGGGGAAGGTGGCTACACCTTC.